This entry lists 32 T cell receptor beta chains sequenced from one sample in a study of T cells in Graves' hyperthyroidism and ophthalmopathy. The source material, RNA transcripts, was used to amplify TCR beta CDR3 regions. The HTBI set primed first-round TCR CDR3 RT-PCR. Via MiXCR, TCRdb re-called the multiplex PCR reads, giving one row per CDR3 protein. The repertoire has 370,000 or so distinct CDR3 sequences, roughly 13% of them found once; the top ten carry 20% to 25%. The sample was blood. These TCRs come from a man aged 25-45 years with Graves' hyperthyroidism that later progressed to Graves' ophthalmopathy.

Turning to this clonotype: A clone one base away is much larger, so this may be a read error. The chain couples TRBV28 to TRBJ1-5; 7 bases are shared with TRBD1. The V gene's germline CDR1 is MDHEN and CDR2 SYDVKM. CDR3 size: 15 residues. This CDR3 reads CAGRIPGQTHQPQHF. CDR3 DNA sequence: TGTGCCGGCAGAATCCCGGGACAGACCCATCAGCCCCAGCATTTT.

This clonotype was seen at least ten times. This chain links TRBV3-1 with TRBJ2-7; D gene unclear. V shed 0 bases and J shed 6 bases, with 9 bases lying between them. CDR3 size: 13 residues. Germline V gene data show CDR1 as LGHDT and CDR2 as YNNKEL (reference sequence). The CDR3, as DNA: TGTGCCAGCAGCCAAGATGCTGCCATCGAGCAGTACTTC. Translating it yields CASSQDAAIEQYF.

This clonotype appeared a few times. This may come from a read error, since a much larger clone is one base off. V usage is TRBV30 and J usage is TRBJ1-2, with 7 bases fitting TRBD1. The CDR3 is 12 amino acids. Germline-derived CDR1 and CDR2 are GTSNPN and SVGIG (reference sequence). Germline trimming cut 5 bases from V and 7 bases from J; bases unmatched to any gene: 7. The CDR3 DNA reads as TGTGCCTGGGATACAGGGGACAGTGGCTACACCTTC. Protein sequence: CAWDTGDSGYTF.

This clonotype has at least ten counts. The rearrangement joins TRBV28 to TRBJ2-7; D not certain. The germline CDR1 and CDR2 sequences are MDHEN and SYDVKM. CDR3 size: 14 residues. V was pared by 3 bases and J by 2 bases, with 11 bases between. The CDR3 protein is CASSFFLGTYEQYF. Written as DNA, the CDR3 is TGTGCCAGCAGTTTTTTTCTGGGAACCTACGAGCAGTACTTC.

This clonotype was counted many times. The J gene is TRBJ2-7, the V gene TRBV11-2, with TRBD2 identical over 12 bases. Germline lookup yields CDR1 SGHAT and CDR2 FQNNGV. V dropped 4 bases and J dropped 3; count of bases not matched to a gene: 7. This CDR3 spans 16 amino acids. The CDR3 loop reads CASSSGLAGRFYEQYF. In DNA, the CDR3 is TGTGCCAGCAGCTCTGGACTAGCGGGGCGGTTCTACGAGCAGTACTTC.

This clonotype was recorded at least ten times. The chain joins TRBV7-2 to TRBJ2-5, with D uncertain. This CDR3 is built from 12 residues. V gave up 2 bases and J gave up 5 bases, with 6 bases separating them. Looked up from germline, CDR1 is SGHTA and CDR2 is FQGNSA. CDR3 sequence reads: CASSLMLETQYF. The CDR3, as DNA: TGTGCCAGCAGCTTAATGCTGGAGACCCAGTACTTC.

This clonotype has more than one count but fewer than ten. The chain has TRBV29-1 and TRBJ2-3; the D call may be TRBD1 or TRBD2 (5 bases each). Deletions cut 8 bases from V and 1 base from J, with 13 bases between. There are 13 residues in the CDR3. Germline CDR1 and CDR2: SQVTM and ANQGSEA. The CDR3 DNA sequence: TGCAGCACGAGGGACGCGGGCACAGATACGCAGTATTTT. Its protein is CSTRDAGTDTQYF.

As regards this clonotype: A much bigger clone sits one base away, suggesting this may be a read error. J is TRBJ2-7 and V is TRBV7-6; no clear D gene. Germline V gives CDR1 SGHVS, CDR2 FNYEAQ. Trimming cost V 5 bases and J 6 bases, with 11 bases left between them. The CDR3 runs 12 residues. This chain's CDR3 is CASSQTRFEQYF. In DNA form, the CDR3 reads TGTGCCAGCAGCCAGACACGGTTCGAGCAGTACTTC.

There are many counts of this clonotype. The rearrangement links TRBV12-3 or TRBV12-4 to TRBJ1-6; no firm D call. This CDR3 is 14 amino acids long. V was trimmed by 3 bases and J by 8 bases, leaving 11 bases between them. CDR3 in amino acids: CASSFGGFDSPLHF. In DNA form, the CDR3 reads TGTGCCAGCAGTTTTGGCGGTTTTGATTCACCCCTCCACTTT.

This rearrangement joins TRBV7-2 to TRBJ2-7; 8 nucleotides line up with TRBD2. Germline assignment: CDR1 SGHTA and CDR2 FQGNSA. Trimming removed 4 bases from V and 5 bases from J; junction bases left unmatched: 13. The CDR3 spans 16 residues. In DNA, the CDR3 is TGTGCCAGCAGCTGGTTGTCGGGCGGGGGGTACAACGAGCAGTACTTC. This codes for CASSWLSGGGYNEQYF.

This clonotype has ten or more counts. This chain uses TRBV10-3 with TRBJ1-1; perhaps TRBD1 as D (5 bases). The CDR3 spans 13 residues. The V and J ends lost 6 bases and 5 bases respectively, with 13 bases between them. Germline V gene sequence: CDR1 ENHRY, CDR2 SYGVKD. The CDR3, as DNA: TGTGCCATCAGGGCCCAAGAGGGGACTGAAGCTTTCTTT. Translated: CAIRAQEGTEAFF.

This clonotype was counted ten times or more. The rearrangement joins TRBV12-3 or TRBV12-4 to TRBJ2-1; TRBD1 or TRBD2 may be the D gene (6 bases each). The CDR3 length is 16 residues. Trimming removed 6 bases at V and 7 bases at J, with 22 bases between. The CDR3 protein is CASSPPGGGRGNEQFF. CDR3 coding DNA: TGTGCCAGCAGCCCTCCCGGTGGGGGCCGGGGGAATGAGCAGTTCTTC.

A remark on this clonotype: A much larger clone sits a single nucleotide away, making a read error possible. The chain links TRBV5-8 to TRBJ1-5; D is unresolved. CDR1 and CDR2 (germline): SGHTS, YDEGEE. This CDR3 has 15 residues. V lost 0 bases and J 6 bases, leaving 13 bases between the germline ends. The DNA of the CDR3 is TGTGCCAGCAGCTTGGGGCAAGTACACAGTCAGCCCCAGCATTTT. As protein: CASSLGQVHSQPQHF.

This clonotype was counted a few times. The gene calls are TRBV6-2 or TRBV6-3 and TRBJ2-5, with 9 bases identical to TRBD1. The CDR3 length is 17 residues. V was pared by 2 bases and J by 5 bases, with 12 bases of the junction left unmatched. Per germline, CDR1 MNHEY and CDR2 SVGEGT. For the CDR3, the DNA is TGTGCCAGCAGTTACGACCTGAGGGGACAGGGACAGGAGACCCAGTACTTC. This codes for CASSYDLRGQGQETQYF.

This clonotype has more than one count but fewer than ten. V is TRBV3-1 and J is TRBJ1-1; D perhaps matches TRBD1 (6 bases). The CDR3 totals 17 residues. Germline loops: CDR1 LGHDT, CDR2 YNNKEL (reference sequence). V shed 0 bases and J shed 1 base, with 15 bases lying between them. CDR3 amino acids: CASSQDRHPQGNTEAFF. Here the CDR3 DNA reads TGTGCCAGCAGCCAAGATCGGCACCCACAGGGGAACACTGAAGCTTTCTTT.

This clonotype was seen repeatedly, ten times or more. V usage is TRBV7-9 and J usage is TRBJ2-3; maybe TRBD1 (6 bases). The length of the CDR3 is 15 residues. V was trimmed by 1 base and J by 2 bases, leaving 10 bases between them. Germline V gene data show CDR1 as SEHNR and CDR2 as FQNEAQ (reference sequence). CDR3 protein: CASSLEGHPTDTQYF. The CDR3 DNA reads TGTGCCAGCAGCTTAGAGGGACACCCCACAGATACGCAGTATTTT.

This clonotype came up once. This sequence may be a read error, since a much larger clone differs from it by one base. The chain combines TRBV7-2 with TRBJ2-1; 7 bases map to TRBD2. There are 18 residues in the CDR3. Germline CDR1 reads SGHTA; CDR2 reads FQGNSA. CDR3 DNA: TGTGCCAGCAGCTTAGGAAATAGCGGGCTCAGCTCCTGCAATGAGCAGTTCTTC. This translates into CASSLGNSGLSSCNEQFF.

This clonotype has ten or more counts. The rearrangement links TRBV11-1 to TRBJ2-5; D ambiguous. Germline V gene lookup returns CDR1 SGHAT and CDR2 FQDESV (reference sequence). This CDR3 is built from 12 residues. V shed 4 bases and J shed 5 bases, with 8 bases lying between them. DNA for the CDR3: TGTGCCAGCAGCTCTAGTTCGGAGACCCAGTACTTC. As protein: CASSSSSETQYF.

This clonotype occurred many times. The chain recombines TRBV11-1 with TRBJ1-1; D is unclear. The CDR3 loop spans 13 amino acids. Deletions cut 3 bases from V and 4 bases from J, with 9 bases between. Germline V gene sequence: CDR1 SGHAT, CDR2 FQDESV (reference sequence). CDR3 in amino acids: CASSFLGGTEAFF. The CDR3 DNA is TGTGCCAGCAGCTTTCTGGGTGGCACTGAAGCTTTCTTT.

In its sample, this clonotype was seen many times. This sequence joins TRBV10-3 and TRBJ1-2; TRBD1 aligns across 10 bases. CDR1 ENHRY and CDR2 SYGVKD come from the germline V gene. This CDR3 comprises 14 residues. V trimming: 6 bases; J trimming: 6 bases; junction bases outside the gene matches: 7. CDR3 DNA sequence: TGTGCCATCAGAAACACCGGGACAGGGGATGGCTACACCTTC. It translates to CAIRNTGTGDGYTF.

The DNA for the CDR3 is TGTGCCAGCAGTATACCGGGACTAGTTGCAGATACGCAGTATTTT. Translation gives CASSIPGLVADTQYF. This chain joins TRBV28 and TRBJ2-3; the match to TRBD2 covers 8 bases. The germline V gene encodes CDR1 MDHEN and CDR2 SYDVKM. CDR3 length: 15 amino acids. V shed 5 bases and J 4 bases; nucleotides not matched to a gene: 8.

This clonotype was observed a few times. V is TRBV5-1 and J is TRBJ1-4; a weak D match, TRBD1 (6 bases). The CDR3 totals 16 residues. The V gene's germline CDR1 is SGHRS and CDR2 YFSETQ. With 5 bases removed from V and 4 bases from J, the gap between germline ends came to 18 bases. The CDR3 DNA sequence: TGCGCCAGCAGTGAATACTCCGGGACAAATAATGAAAAACTGTTTTTT. It codes for CASSEYSGTNNEKLFF.

The genes are TRBV18 and TRBJ1-1; D not certain. The CDR3 is 14 amino acids. Germline V gene data show CDR1 as KGHSH and CDR2 as LQKENI. Trimming shortened V by 3 bases and J by 6 bases, and 14 bases separated the two germline ends. The CDR3 nucleotides are TGTGCCAGCTCACCCCGGGAGTCTGGATCTGAAGCTTTCTTT. It specifies CASSPRESGSEAFF.

This clonotype was found a few times. The chain links TRBV10-3 to TRBJ2-5; maybe TRBD2 (5 bases). With 11 bases removed from V and 5 bases from J, the gap between germline ends came to 18 bases. Germline V gene data show CDR1 as ENHRY and CDR2 as SYGVKD. The CDR3 is 13 amino acids. The CDR3 region has the DNA TGTGCCTCCAGGCCCGGGGTTGGGGAGACCCAGTACTTC. Its translation is CASRPGVGETQYF.

This clonotype has at least ten counts. The CDR3 DNA reads as TGTGCCAGCAGTTTATGGGGACAGGGGGCTGTCACAGATACGCAGTATTTT. As protein: CASSLWGQGAVTDTQYF. The chain links TRBV28 to TRBJ2-3; TRBD1 aligns across 12 bases. V dropped 0 bases and J dropped 2; count of bases not matched to a gene: 3. The CDR3 totals 17 residues. Germline V gives CDR1 MDHEN, CDR2 SYDVKM.

The chain is built from TRBV27 and TRBJ1-2, with D uncertain. CDR3 length: 14 amino acids. Germline CDR1 MNHEY, CDR2 SMNVEV (reference sequence). Trimming shortened V by 2 bases and J by 2 bases, and 9 bases separated the two germline ends. The CDR3 loop reads CASSLLPLNYGYTF. The DNA for the CDR3 is TGTGCCAGCAGTTTACTTCCCTTAAACTATGGCTACACCTTC.

The table lists this clonotype with many counts. The chain links TRBV6-1 to TRBJ1-1; D possibly corresponds to TRBD1 (5 bases). The germline gives CDR1 MNHNS, CDR2 SASEGT. V shed 6 bases and J shed 0 bases, with 8 bases lying between them. The CDR3 extends over 13 amino acids. The CDR3 DNA follows: TGTGCCAGCAGAAAACAGGTGAACACTGAAGCTTTCTTT. The encoded protein is CASRKQVNTEAFF.

V usage is TRBV11-2 and J usage is TRBJ1-5, with 10 bases fitting TRBD1. The germline V gene encodes CDR1 SGHAT and CDR2 FQNNGV. The CDR3 consists of 16 residues. V gave up 5 bases and J gave up 2 bases; unmatched junction bases: 6. CDR3 coding DNA: TGTGCCAGCAGCAGGGGGACAGGGGACGGCAATCAGCCCCAGCATTTT. As protein: CASSRGTGDGNQPQHF.

This chain uses TRBV6-1 with TRBJ2-3, with TRBD2 matching over 13 bases. Germline-derived CDR1 and CDR2 are MNHNS and SASEGT. The length of the CDR3 is 15 residues. V lost 3 bases, J lost 7 bases, and 4 bases stayed unmatched. The CDR3 DNA sequence: TGTGCCAGCAGTGATGGGACTAGCGGGGCGAATACGCAGTATTTT. It specifies CASSDGTSGANTQYF.

The chain has TRBV10-3 and TRBJ2-1; no clear D. CDR1 ENHRY and CDR2 SYGVKD come from the germline V gene. V gave up 2 bases and J gave up 8 bases, with 13 bases separating them. This CDR3 contains 14 residues. CDR3 nucleotides: TGTGCCATCAGTGAGCCGAAGGCTGTTTATGAGCAGTTCTTC. This gives the protein CAISEPKAVYEQFF.

J is TRBJ1-2 and V is TRBV5-1; 7 nucleotides agree with TRBD1. CDR1 SGHRS and CDR2 YFSETQ come from the germline V gene. V was clipped by 4 bases and J by 6 bases; unmatched bases: 12. This CDR3 comprises 15 residues. DNA for the CDR3: TGCGCCAGCAGCACCCGGACAGGCCCAGGGGATGGCTACACCTTC. It translates to CASSTRTGPGDGYTF.

This clonotype was counted between two and nine times. This chain uses TRBV20-1 with TRBJ1-4, with 8 bases that match TRBD1. This CDR3 has 14 residues. V lost 1 base to trimming and J lost 4 bases; unmatched junction nucleotides: 2. Germline CDR1 DFQATT, CDR2 SNEGSKA (reference sequence). The CDR3 nucleotides read TGCAGTGCTAGAGGACAGGGGCATAATGAAAAACTGTTTTTT. Translated: CSARGQGHNEKLFF.